This TCR beta chain is from a study of T cell repertoires in cytomegalovirus infection. MiXCR was run by TCRdb on the reads, yielding one entry per CDR3 protein. In the table there are 200,000 or so distinct CDR3 sequences, 28% of which are singletons. This clonotype was found many times. This CDR3 comprises 13 residues. The V end lost 3 bases, the J end lost 4 bases, and 9 bases lay between the germline ends. Germline V gene lookup returns CDR1 SGHVS and CDR2 FQNEAQ. Sequences were obtained from PBMCs. The sequence was collected from a human donor in good health (CMV status not recorded). Some clones in this sample may be carry-over from other donors' samples. The J gene is TRBJ1-2, the V gene TRBV7-8, with a possible D match to TRBD1 (5 bases). The DNA for the CDR3 is TGTGCCAGCAGCTTGACAGAGAGCTATGGCTACACCTTC. Its protein is CASSLTESYGYTF.